The following is a T cell receptor beta chain sequence with its context. Per the original methods: Reference gene primer amplification yielded estimated nucleated cell counts. Only in-frame clones appear in the TCRdb table, and some are missing; sequencing was by immunoSEQ multiplex PCR. The V and J calls and clone size are taken from that table; D and trimming were inferred from the DNA. The sample shows about 200,000 clones, roughly 84% of them seen only once. The CDR3 loop spans 16 amino acids. Germline CDR1 is MNHEY and CDR2 is SMNVEV (reference sequence). V shed 5 bases and J 9 bases; nucleotides not matched to a gene: 14. The source of the sample is a study of blood T cell repertoires in COVID-19. Study as a whole: T cells, B-cell-depleted T cells, or PBMCs provided the cDNA or gDNA that served as material.

The sample taken for sequencing was peripheral blood. The sequence derives from a human donor in a cohort sampled during active COVID-19. The chain joins TRBV27 to TRBJ1-1; 11 bases are a match to TRBD1. The CDR3 is CASSPRTGGFTGKAFF. The CDR3 DNA reads as TGTGCCAGCAGTCCACGGACAGGGGGCTTTACCGGTAAAGCTTTCTTT.